The sequence of this TCR beta chain was determined in a study of blood T cells in healthy people across ages. Notes on the study in general: The long-lived group displayed more naive CD4+ cells, plus higher diversity, than the aged donors did.

This clonotype was seen more than once but under ten times. Its antigen is not identified. V shed 4 bases, J shed 6 bases, and the junction held 8 bases outside the gene matches. CDR3 size: 15 residues. The V gene's germline CDR1 is SEHNR and CDR2 FQNEAQ (reference sequence). Alongside a J-beta primer mix, a sample-barcoded 5' primer served in a second PCR lasting about 6 to 11 cycles. Using its own MiXCR run on the 5' RACE reads, TCRdb lists one record per CDR3 protein. This table holds about 800,000 distinct CDR3 sequences, more than 20% found once. The data were also submitted as part of a second study, on T cells of mothers and their children.

The sequencing input was blood. The origin of this receptor is a boy aged 10-17 years in good health. The chain employs TRBV7-9 and TRBJ1-4; 7 bases line up with TRBD1. The chain's CDR3 is CASSSRTGKDEKLFF. In DNA form, the CDR3 reads TGTGCCAGCAGCTCTAGGACAGGAAAAGATGAAAAACTGTTTTTT.